The 8 T cell receptor beta chains below all came from one sample that was sequenced in a study of long-term antiretroviral therapy in people with HIV. Survey level was the resolution at which the v3.0 immunoSEQ assay ran. Here immunoSEQ multiplex PCR was the method, and the copy in TCRdb shows in-frame clones only, minus some. The sample has under 4,000 clones; nearly 90% are singletons. This specimen consisted of unsorted PBMCs, obtained 0.3 years after starting antiretroviral therapy. The receptors come from a woman between 50 and 59 years old with HIV.

The chain carries TRBV29-1 and TRBJ2-1, with TRBD2 as a possible D gene (6 bases). Germline loops: CDR1 SQVTM, CDR2 ANQGSEA. The ends were cut back, 1 base at V and 1 base at J, with 17 bases in the middle. There are 17 residues in the CDR3. CDR3 loop: CSVEGDWRANSYNEQFF. The CDR3 DNA sequence: TGCAGCGTTGAAGGGGACTGGAGGGCTAATTCCTACAATGAGCAGTTCTTC.

The chain uses TRBV6-5 and TRBJ1-2; D is possibly TRBD1 (5 bases). Looked up from germline, CDR1 is MNHEY and CDR2 is SVGAGI. V gave up 6 bases and J gave up 8 bases, with 19 bases separating them. The CDR3 spans 14 residues. CDR3 sequence: CASRFSSGTRGYTF. In nucleotides, the CDR3 is TGTGCCAGCAGATTCTCATCCGGGACCCGGGGCTACACCTTC.

The CDR3 coding sequence is TGTGCCAGCAGCCCGGGACAGGGTCTGAGCAATCAGCCCCAGCATTTT. Translated, it gives CASSPGQGLSNQPQHF. The chain uses TRBV9 and TRBJ1-5; 9 nucleotides match TRBD1. The CDR3 is 16 amino acids. With 4 bases clipped from V and 1 base from J, the junction kept 6 bases outside the gene matches. Germline loops: CDR1 SGDLS, CDR2 YYNGEE.

This chain connects TRBV19 to TRBJ1-4; TRBD1 is a possible D gene (6 bases). Trimming cost V 7 bases and J 1 base, with 13 bases left between them. The CDR3 totals 15 residues. The germline V gene has CDR1 LNHDA and CDR2 SQIVND (reference sequence). As DNA, the CDR3 is TGTGCCAGTACGGGCCTCAGGGGAACTAATGAAAAACTGTTTTTT. As protein: CASTGLRGTNEKLFF. The full variable domain, in which reference TRBV19 and TRBJ1-4 provide the parts outside the CDR3, is DGGITQSPKYLFRKEGQNVTLSCEQNLNHDAMYWYRQDPGQGLRLIYYSQIVNDFQKGDIAEGYSVSREKKESFPLTVTSAQKNPTAFYLCASTGLRGTNEKLFFGSGTQLSVL.

The rearrangement uses TRBV6-1 and TRBJ2-3, with 14 bases fitting TRBD2. The CDR3 consists of 15 residues. Trimming removed 5 bases from V and 3 bases from J; junction bases left unmatched: 1. The germline gives CDR1 MNHNS, CDR2 SASEGT. CDR3 DNA sequence: TGTGCCAGCAGTCGGACTAGCGGGGGGACAGATACGCAGTATTTT. It yields the protein CASSRTSGGTDTQYF.

Worth noting for this clone: At one boundary the junction diverges from the germline segment, which might be a read error. The J gene is TRBJ2-3, the V gene TRBV7-7; D perhaps matches TRBD1 (5 bases). Germline CDR1 is SSHAT and CDR2 is FNYEAQ (reference sequence). The CDR3 length is 14 residues. This CDR3 is CASSLGAGPDTQYF. DNA for the CDR3: TGTGCTAGCAGCTTAGGGGCAGGGCCAGATACGCAGTATTTT.

The J gene is TRBJ2-3, the V gene TRBV19, with 8 positions matching TRBD1. The junction had 6 bases not matched to a gene; V was cut back by 3 bases and J by 7 bases. This CDR3 has 14 residues. In germline, CDR1 is LNHDA, CDR2 SQIVND (reference sequence). CDR3 protein: CASSIIQGAHTQYF. The CDR3 nucleotides are TGTGCCAGTAGTATTATCCAGGGGGCTCATACGCAGTATTTT.

This chain uses TRBV18 with TRBJ1-3; D gene uncertain. V shed 5 bases and J shed 0 bases, with 11 bases lying between them. Germline V gene data show CDR1 as KGHSH and CDR2 as LQKENI. This CDR3 has 15 amino acids. The CDR3 protein is CASSVDTDSGNTIYF. CDR3 coding DNA: TGTGCCAGCTCAGTAGACACTGACTCTGGAAACACCATATATTTT. The full variable domain, in which reference TRBV18 and TRBJ1-3 provide the parts outside the CDR3, is NAGVMQNPRHLVRRRGQEARLRCSPMKGHSHVYWYRQLPEEGLKFMVYLQKENIIDESGMPKERFSAEFPKEGPSILRIQQVVRGDSAAYFCASSVDTDSGNTIYFGEGSWLTVV.